This record concerns one TCR beta chain sequence. Data came from immunoSEQ multiplex PCR; TCRdb stores just in-frame clones and leaves some out. The table lists about 140,000 clones, roughly nine tenths of them singletons, with about 9% in the top ten. This sample is drawn from a study of control samples from healthy donors and cancer patients. The CDR3 has 16 amino acids. Germline CDR1 reads SGHDT; CDR2 reads YYEEEE. The trim removed 2 bases at V and 1 base at J, leaving 5 bases unmatched. The source is a young woman in good health. This chain uses TRBV5-6 with TRBJ2-7; TRBD2 agrees at 11 bases. Sequencing was carried out using blood. CDR3 loop: CASSFALAGGSYEQYF. The CDR3 DNA reads as TGTGCCAGCAGCTTTGCCCTAGCGGGAGGTTCCTACGAGCAGTACTTC.